This T cell receptor (beta chain) was captured by sequencing in a study of cytomegalovirus exposure and HLA in healthy donors. Study results and caveats: At a 0.05 false discovery rate, a later analysis found around 17,000 TCR beta sequences to be associated with HLA alleles. Cytomegalovirus-associated TCR beta chains were listed, numbering roughly 150.

This CDR3 contains 13 residues. In germline, CDR1 is MNHNY, CDR2 SVGAGI (reference sequence). Notes on this clone: What it binds is not known.

The PCR employed 60 Vbeta primers together with 13 Jbeta primers. Sequencing was performed with immunoSEQ multiplex PCR; in TCRdb, only in-frame clones are kept and a portion is missing. The sample lists roughly 190,000 clones; 70% to 85% were seen once. This rearrangement joins TRBV6-6 to TRBJ2-5, with 10 bases fitting TRBD2. The J call may be mistaken, given a closer DNA end match to TRBJ2-7. This receptor was taken from a man between 35 and 55 years old in good health and CMV-seropositive. Sequences were obtained from PBMCs. The CDR3 region is CASSSGGEYEQYF. The CDR3, as DNA: TGTGCCAGCAGTAGCGGGGGGGAGTACGAGCAGTACTTC.